The rows below give T cell receptor beta chains drawn from one sample of a study of cytomegalovirus exposure and HLA in healthy donors. This table comes from immunoSEQ multiplex PCR, and its TCRdb copy is limited to in-frame clones, with some not included. Of some 200,000 clones in the sample, 82% were seen once. Material: PBMCs. The receptors stem from a woman between 45 and 65 years old in good health and CMV-seropositive. Each CDR3 is given with its conserved first and last residue. A D gene is named only where the DNA matches it firmly. Clone size is not always given. Where it is, it says once, few, many or a class for expanded clones.

abundance: NA; j_gene: TRBJ1-5; v_gene: TRBV15; d_gene: NA; CDR3aa: CATSRGERSSNQPQHF; CDR3nt: TGTGCCACCAGCAGAGGAGAAAGGAGTAGCAATCAGCCCCAGCATTTT
abundance: NA; j_gene: TRBJ1-5; v_gene: TRBV6-5; d_gene: NA; CDR3aa: CASNRIDQPQHF; CDR3nt: TGTGCCAGCAATAGAATCGATCAGCCCCAGCATTTT
abundance: few; j_gene: TRBJ2-1; v_gene: TRBV7-9; d_gene: NA; CDR3aa: CSSSSGPRAGYNEQFF; CDR3nt: TGTTCCAGCAGCTCCGGGCCCCGAGCGGGCTACAATGAGCAGTTCTTC
abundance: NA; j_gene: TRBJ1-2; v_gene: TRBV28; d_gene: TRBD1; CDR3aa: CASSPRDRGLHGYTF; CDR3nt: TGTGCCAGCAGCCCCAGGGACAGGGGGTTACATGGCTACACCTTC
abundance: NA; j_gene: TRBJ1-5; v_gene: TRBV28; d_gene: TRBD1; CDR3aa: CASKPGQNQPQHF; CDR3nt: TGTGCCAGCAAACCGGGACAGAATCAGCCCCAGCATTTT
abundance: NA; j_gene: TRBJ2-7; v_gene: TRBV15; d_gene: TRBD1; CDR3aa: CATTAGQGSYEQYF; CDR3nt: TGTGCCACAACAGCCGGACAGGGATCCTACGAGCAGTACTTC
abundance: NA; j_gene: TRBJ1-4; v_gene: TRBV5-1; d_gene: TRBD1; CDR3aa: CASSKRTGEREKLFF; CDR3nt: TGCGCCAGCAGCAAGCGGACAGGGGAACGGGAAAAACTGTTTTTT
abundance: NA; j_gene: TRBJ2-2; v_gene: TRBV14; d_gene: TRBD2; CDR3aa: CASSQFLAGAGELFF; CDR3nt: TGTGCCAGCAGCCAATTTCTAGCGGGGGCCGGGGAGCTGTTTTTT
abundance: NA; j_gene: TRBJ2-1; v_gene: TRBV6-5; d_gene: NA; CDR3aa: CASSNRHITEQFF; CDR3nt: TGTGCCAGCAGCAACCGACACATCACTGAGCAGTTCTTC
abundance: NA; j_gene: TRBJ2-7; v_gene: TRBV10-3; d_gene: TRBD2; CDR3aa: CAISPRGTSGAYEQYF; CDR3nt: TGTGCCATCAGCCCCAGGGGGACTAGCGGCGCCTACGAGCAGTACTTC
abundance: few; j_gene: TRBJ2-1; v_gene: TRBV11-2; d_gene: TRBD1; CDR3aa: CASRRQGAANEQFF; CDR3nt: TGTGCCAGCAGAAGGCAGGGGGCGGCCAATGAGCAGTTCTTC
abundance: NA; j_gene: TRBJ2-6; v_gene: TRBV5-1; d_gene: TRBD1; CDR3aa: CASSLLGQGVSGANVLTF; CDR3nt: TGCGCCAGCAGCCTTTTAGGACAGGGTGTCTCTGGGGCCAACGTCCTGACTTTC
abundance: NA; j_gene: TRBJ2-5; v_gene: TRBV7-8; d_gene: TRBD1; CDR3aa: CASSRTGRPSSQETQYF; CDR3nt: TGTGCCAGCAGCCGGACAGGGAGACCCTCCTCCCAAGAGACCCAGTACTTC
abundance: NA; j_gene: TRBJ1-1; v_gene: TRBV5-6; d_gene: NA; CDR3aa: CASSPGFLRGNTEAFF; CDR3nt: TGTGCCAGCAGCCCAGGGTTCTTACGAGGAAACACTGAAGCTTTCTTT
abundance: NA; j_gene: TRBJ2-7; v_gene: TRBV13; d_gene: TRBD1; CDR3aa: CASSPDRSTTYEQYF; CDR3nt: TGTGCCAGCAGCCCGGACAGGTCAACCACCTACGAGCAGTACTTC
abundance: few; j_gene: TRBJ1-5; v_gene: TRBV19; d_gene: TRBD1; CDR3aa: CASSRDRGSQPQHF; CDR3nt: TGTGCCAGTAGCCGGGACAGGGGGAGCCAGCCCCAGCATTTT
abundance: NA; j_gene: TRBJ2-5; v_gene: TRBV5-1; d_gene: TRBD2; CDR3aa: CASSGLAGAIQETQYF; CDR3nt: TGCGCCAGCAGCGGACTAGCGGGGGCCATCCAAGAGACCCAGTACTTC
abundance: NA; j_gene: TRBJ2-7; v_gene: TRBV18; d_gene: TRBD1; CDR3aa: CASSIQGVDAEQYF; CDR3nt: TGTGCCAGCTCCATACAGGGGGTCGATGCCGAGCAGTACTTC
abundance: NA; j_gene: TRBJ2-1; v_gene: TRBV5-4; d_gene: NA; CDR3aa: CASSLMQQTNEQFF; CDR3nt: TGTGCCAGCAGCTTAATGCAACAGACCAATGAGCAGTTCTTC